This T cell receptor (beta chain) was sequenced in a study of blood T cells in healthy people across ages. Findings of the study overall: Naive and antigen-experienced cells could not be conclusively compared, given unsorted PBMCs.

This clonotype was counted many times. The target antigen is unknown. Using a J-beta primer mix together with a sample-barcoded 5' primer, a second PCR was run for roughly 6 to 11 cycles. TCRdb reanalysed the 5' RACE reads using MiXCR and keeps one entry per CDR3 protein. The sample carries some 670,000 distinct CDR3 sequences, 45% to 60% recorded once. The CDR3 is 12 amino acids. Between the trimmed V and J ends, which lost 3 bases and 4 bases, there was a span of 6 bases. CDR1 SGHTA and CDR2 FQGNSA come from the germline V gene. The sequenced material came from blood. This TCR was sampled from an elderly woman in good health. The V and J genes are TRBV7-2 and TRBJ1-2; no reliable D call. CDR3 coding DNA: TGTGCCAGCAGCTTTCTAATCTATGGCTACACCTTC. Translated, it gives CASSFLIYGYTF.